This T cell receptor beta chain came from a study of cytomegalovirus exposure and HLA in healthy donors. Study as a whole: The Caucasian-associated ancestry cluster held around 76% of around 380 genotyped donors. Study-level results: The authors listed 164 TCR beta chains as cytomegalovirus-associated.

Points on this clone: Its specificity is unknown.

The germline V and J ends were trimmed by 6 bases and 4 bases, with 15 bases remaining between them. The germline V gene has CDR1 SGHTA and CDR2 FQGNSA. The CDR3 runs 14 residues. PCR primers comprised 60 Vbeta and 13 Jbeta primers. The repertoire was sequenced with immunoSEQ multiplex PCR; TCRdb's copy has only in-frame clones and lacks some. Counted here are about 160,000 clones, 80% occurring once; the ten biggest clones make up less than 10%. This sequence joins TRBV7-2 and TRBJ1-2; D is possibly TRBD1 (6 bases). Sequenced material: PBMCs. The receptor's source is a man younger than 35 in good health and CMV-seropositive. The DNA for the CDR3 is TGTGCCAGCAGGGCGCCACAGGGTTTCTATGGCTACACCTTC. It specifies CASRAPQGFYGYTF.